This note documents a single T cell receptor beta chain sequence. Its antigen remains undetermined. Per-base qualities were not stored, and no clone one base away is much larger. This record belongs to a study of cytomegalovirus exposure and HLA in healthy donors (dated by TCRdb to 2015 to 2018). Background on the whole study: In an earlier analysis of around 540 of the donors, 276 Gb of sequence data and approximately 120 million unique TCR beta sequences from roughly 190 million T cells were reported. Approximately 300 gigabases of sequencing data and tens of millions of unique TCR sequences were included in an early release covering around 600 HLA-typed donors. Of the roughly 400 genotyped donors, more than 75% were placed in the genetic ancestry cluster associated with self-reported Caucasian donors. The study aimed to test whether signatures of past pathogen exposure could be identified by cataloging public T cell receptors. The study used immunosequencing to profile the T cell repertoires of some 600 subjects and linked those repertoires to cytomegalovirus serostatus. A separate validation cohort of roughly 130 different subjects was used in addition to the roughly 640-subject first cohort. To predict cytomegalovirus infection status, the study brought together high-throughput TCR immunosequencing, statistical association of individual TCRs with disease status, and machine learning. A later analysis re-examined previously published TCR beta repertoires from 500 to 700 donors and added high-resolution HLA genotyping to investigate patterns of TCR occurrence. Rather than drawing on any new phenotypic data, the later analysis identified candidate immune exposures from TCR beta sequences and the way those sequences occurred across donors. In an earlier analysis of a few hundred of the donors, high-throughput TCR beta sequencing was used to judge whether each TCR beta V gene segment behaved as functional or pseudogenic. Alongside the repertoire data, information on donor age, sex, ethnicity and CMV serostatus was compiled. A later genetic analysis took genome-wide SNP genotypes for about 55% of the roughly 700 donors and used that subset as a discovery cohort. All discovery cohort repertoires had been generated on a single sequencing platform. HLA typing covered class I and class II loci at four-digit resolution. Typing coverage differed by locus: A, B, C, DRB1 and DQB1 were typed in roughly 629-630 donors, DQA1 in 522, DPA1 in 600 to 610, and DPB1 in 400 to 480. Five DR-DQ haplotypes were treated as single units for association and clustering because of strong linkage in the cohort. On average, about 240,000 unique TCR beta nucleotide sequences were sequenced per donor among 398 genotyped donors of the cohort, with roughly a sixth of those sequences being non-productive.

Overall study results and their limits: Three of the identified cytomegalovirus-associated TCR beta chains were confirmed in vitro to be specific for cytomegalovirus antigens. According to a later analysis, most CMV-associated TCR beta chains appeared to be HLA-restricted, and the HLA associations seemed to be driven largely by CMV exposure. Because some donors lacked HLA typing at each locus, the association tests relied only on the typed subset. A later genetic analysis reported fewer N-insertions in productive TCRs among donors in an Asian-associated ancestry cluster than the roughly 720-donor mean. Immune exposure information for the cohort was limited to CMV serostatus. In the study, approximately 150 TCR beta chains were listed as associated with cytomegalovirus. Presence/absence analyses assumed roughly uniform sequencing depth across donors, an assumption that may not hold. A later analysis associated 15,000 to 20,000 TCR beta sequences with specific HLA alleles at a false discovery rate of 0.05. Correlated functional status among segregating V segments might reflect linkage disequilibrium, but an unknown experimental factor could not be ruled out. Only TCR beta chains were sequenced in this cohort, and the absence of alpha or paired-chain data limited detectable features. V-gene and J-gene trimming of TCR beta chains was associated with a missense DCLRE1C variant in a later genetic analysis, and the association was replicated in an independent cohort. The authors suggested that the approach could potentially be extended to other disease states and immunological phenotypes. Compared with equally common non-associated chains, HLA-associated TCR beta chains in a later analysis were more clonally expanded and had lower generation probabilities. Because the 87-base-pair reads could not distinguish some IMGT-functional V segments, including TRBV6-2 and TRBV6-3, those segments were excluded. A further reported finding was that TCR beta sequences accurately predicted the HLA-A and HLA-B alleles for most subjects in the first cohort. Most TCR sequences were seen in very few donors, while some public TCRs were found in many individuals. In a later analysis, the rate of TCR association differed among HLA loci, with DRB1 alleles having the most associated TCRs and HLA-C alleles having the fewest. In an earlier analysis of approximately 590 of the donors, most TCR beta V segments were observed in productive rearrangements about 87% or about 30% of the time, broadly matching IMGT annotations. A later analysis reported that several top co-occurrence clusters appeared linked to parvovirus B19, influenza, CMV and Epstein-Barr virus. A cluster of highly shared sequence variants was judged likely to be a technical artifact of the sequencing pipeline. Cytomegalovirus status was reported to be diagnosed by the classifier with high specificity and sensitivity in both the original and validation cohorts. The earlier analysis of 587 of the donors excluded fewer than 20 rarely observed V segments, including chromosome 9 orphons, because counts were too low. When HLA alleles, especially DR and DQ, strongly co-occurred, TCR associations were difficult to assign to individual alleles.

In total, fewer than 750 healthy bone marrow donors made up the cohort. At the time of sampling, all cohort members were nominally healthy, though unrecorded immune exposures were likely present. The donor was CMV seropositive and was included in the group of 250 to 350 seropositive cohort members. Every donor gave a peripheral blood sample, and the peripheral blood mononuclear cells from that sample were used for TCR beta sequencing. The Qiagen DNeasy Blood Extraction Kit was used to extract genomic DNA from the blood cell samples. Preparation of the library involved the immunoSEQ multiplex PCR assay. For the multiplex PCR, a mixture combining 60 forward primers for TCR Vbeta segments and 13 reverse primers for TCR Jbeta segments was used. Amplification of the CDR3 region of rearranged TCR beta genes was performed with a multiplex PCR assay on genomic DNA. On the Illumina HiSeq System, the amplified TCR beta libraries were sequenced as 87-base-pair reads. The original methods were these. A later analysis counted about 80 million unique TCR beta chains across the 550 to 750 repertoires, and some 11 million of these chains were shared by at least two donors. To remove PCR and sequencing errors, raw reads were error-corrected and collapsed into unique sequences using a nearest-neighbor algorithm that merged closely related sequences. Alignment of CDR3 sequences to IMGT reference sequences was used to assign V, D and J gene segments. Each retained sequence needed at least a six-nucleotide match to both a V gene segment and a J gene segment. A rearrangement counted as productive if the CDR3 had no stop codons and remained in frame with V and J, and every other rearrangement counted as non-productive. CDR3 was defined by IMGT convention, running from the second conserved V-encoded cysteine to the conserved J-encoded phenylalanine. The earlier analysis of about 610 of the donors excluded sequences that lacked an unambiguous match to a single V gene segment. In an earlier analysis of approximately 560 of the donors, a V segment was called functional when productive rearrangements were above 56.7%, and segregating when the standard deviation between donors exceeded 5%. A statistical classification framework was built to diagnose cytomegalovirus status from the catalog of TCR beta chain sequences. In a later analysis, V and J genes were assigned by comparing TCR nucleotide sequences against IMGT/GENE-DB human TR gene sequences. Using the TCRdist pipeline, a later analysis assigned CDR3 sequences along with most-parsimonious VDJ recombination scenarios. In a later analysis, every TCR beta chain was defined by the combination of its CDR3 amino acid sequence and its V-gene family, and reads without a unique V-gene family were dropped. In a later analysis, fewer than 600 highly shared, low-generation-probability nucleotide sequences were removed to address suspected cross-contamination and a sequencing artifact. For each public chain, a later analysis derived a clonal expansion index from normalized ranks of inferred template counts within each repertoire. A later analysis computed generation probabilities with a VDJ recombination model fitted to out-of-frame rearrangements, and checked the results against IGoR. Hypergeometric tests were used in a later analysis to score TCR-TCR, TCR-HLA and TCR-CMV co-occurrence, with a repertoire-size bias correction applied to the TCR pairs. In a later analysis, false discovery rates were estimated by permuting HLA or CMV assignments 20 times. In a later analysis, co-occurring TCRs were grouped using DBSCAN, with TCRdist sequence similarity added in when clustering inside HLA-allele-positive subsets. Repertoires with fewer than 30,000 or more than 120,000 public chains, plus five repertoires with anomalous nucleotide sharing, were excluded from co-occurrence clustering. Held by TCRdb, this immuneACCESS table contains in-frame sequences only and omits some clones. Under half of the omission traces to an unresolved V gene where checked; the cause of the rest is unknown. That table supplies the V and J calls and clone size; D and trimming were determined from the DNA. The sample table records 93,000 or so clones; more than 75% of these occur just once. The ten largest clones take up about 9.4% of the sample.

CDR1 and CDR2 (SGHVS, FQNEAQ) derive from the germline V gene. V is shortened by 5 bases, J by 6 bases, and the region joining them spans 23 bases. Including the terminal cysteine and phenylalanine, the CDR3 comprises 17 residues. Only CDR3 DNA remains: 51 bases, in frame from the first base. Material for sequencing was PBMCs. The chain is assembled from TRBV7-8 and TRBJ1-3, with no confidently assigned D gene. The TCR was taken from a young woman in good health and CMV-seropositive. The bases read TGTGCCAGCAGCGCCCGTCGGTTTTTAGGAGAGCTAAACACCATATATTTT. The encoded protein is CASSARRFLGELNTIYF. Supplemented by the reference TRBV7-8 and TRBJ1-3 proteins around the CDR3, the complete variable domain is GAGVSQSPRYKVAKRGQDVALRCDPISGHVSLFWYQQALGQGPEFLTYFQNEAQLDKSGLPSDRFFAERPEGSVSTLKIQRTQQEDSAVYLCASSARRFLGELNTIYFGEGSWLTVV.